The next 17 T cell receptor beta chains were all read from a single sample in a study of cytomegalovirus exposure and HLA in healthy donors. Primers included in the PCR were 60 Vbeta and 13 Jbeta primers. The data were produced by immunoSEQ multiplex PCR, yet TCRdb's version contains in-frame clones alone and is incomplete. The sample's table shows around 48,000 clones. The sequencing input was PBMCs. These receptors were obtained from a female donor in good health and CMV-seronegative.

This chain connects TRBV29-1 to TRBJ1-3; D call uncertain. The CDR3 runs to 14 residues. V was clipped by 4 bases and J by 1 base, with 11 bases between them. Germline V CDR1 and CDR2: SQVTM, ANQGSEA. CDR3 nucleotides: TGCAGCGTTGGACTAGGGCAGTCTGGAAACACCATATATTTT. It codes for CSVGLGQSGNTIYF.

The chain links TRBV25-1 to TRBJ1-4, with D possibly TRBD1 on 6 matching bases. The germline gives CDR1 MGHDK, CDR2 SYGVNS. V lost 4 bases to trimming and J lost 7 bases, with 10 bases between them. The CDR3 contains 13 residues. The CDR3 here is CASSATGLEKLFF. CDR3 bases: TGTGCCAGCAGTGCTACAGGGCTTGAAAAACTGTTTTTT.

The rearrangement uses TRBV19 and TRBJ1-4; D unresolved. The CDR3 loop spans 14 amino acids. Trimming shortened V by 4 bases and J by 3 bases, and 9 bases separated the two germline ends. The germline CDR1 and CDR2 sequences are LNHDA and SQIVND (reference sequence). The CDR3 DNA is TGTGCCAGTAGTAGTATGGCTCCTAATGAAAAACTGTTTTTT. The encoded protein is CASSSMAPNEKLFF.

This chain connects TRBV10-3 to TRBJ1-1; 7 bases agree with TRBD1. V shed 4 bases, J shed 5 bases, and the junction held 4 bases outside the gene matches. CDR1 and CDR2 from the germline V gene are ENHRY and SYGVKD. CDR3 length: 13 residues. The CDR3 sequence is CAISVTGNTEAFF. The CDR3 coding sequence is TGTGCCATCAGTGTGACAGGGAATACTGAAGCTTTCTTT.

About this clone: At one end the junction does not follow the germline gene, possibly because of a read error. The genes are TRBV7-7 and TRBJ2-2; D gene ambiguous. Germline lookup yields CDR1 SSHAT and CDR2 FNYEAQ (reference sequence). The CDR3 contains 13 residues. DNA for the CDR3: TGTGCTAGCAGCGAGCAGGACACCGGGGAGCTGTTTTTT. Translating it yields CASSEQDTGELFF.

The chain links TRBV18 to TRBJ2-1; TRBD2 matches 7 bases. Trimming removed 2 bases from V and 7 bases from J; junction bases left unmatched: 11. There are 16 residues in the CDR3. Germline CDR1 is KGHSH and CDR2 is LQKENI. The CDR3 bases are TGTGCCAGCTCACCAATTCGAACGGGAGGTAGGAATGAGCAGTTCTTC. Amino acids: CASSPIRTGGRNEQFF. The full variable domain, rest sourced from reference TRBV18 and TRBJ2-1, is NAGVMQNPRHLVRRRGQEARLRCSPMKGHSHVYWYRQLPEEGLKFMVYLQKENIIDESGMPKERFSAEFPKEGPSILRIQQVVRGDSAAYFCASSPIRTGGRNEQFFGPGTRLTVL.

This rearrangement joins TRBV5-4 to TRBJ2-5; 8 nucleotides line up with TRBD2. CDR3 length: 16 amino acids. In germline, CDR1 is SGHNT, CDR2 YYREEE (reference sequence). J lost 5 bases, V lost 0 bases, and 9 bases had no gene match. CDR3 amino acids: CASSLGGREAGETQYF. The CDR3, as DNA: TGTGCCAGCAGCTTGGGGGGGCGGGAGGCGGGGGAGACCCAGTACTTC.

The chain uses TRBV7-9 and TRBJ2-5; 7 nucleotides line up with TRBD1. CDR3 size: 16 residues. Germline V gene data show CDR1 as SEHNR and CDR2 as FQNEAQ (reference sequence). With 7 bases clipped from V and 3 bases from J, the junction kept 14 bases outside the gene matches. CDR3 amino acids: CASMGTAIDEKETQYF. In DNA, the CDR3 is TGTGCCAGCATGGGGACAGCGATAGATGAGAAAGAGACCCAGTACTTC.

CDR3 region: CSASAGTGSEKLFF. CDR3 in DNA: TGCAGCGCCTCAGCCGGGACAGGGAGTGAAAAACTGTTTTTT. This sequence joins TRBV29-1 and TRBJ1-4; TRBD1 matches 9 bases. J was trimmed by 7 bases and V by 7 bases; bases with no gene match: 10. Per germline, CDR1 SQVTM and CDR2 ANQGSEA. The CDR3 is 14 residues long.

The chain recombines TRBV7-3 with TRBJ2-7, with 9 bases aligning to TRBD1. The length of the CDR3 is 14 residues. After removal of 5 bases from V and 10 bases from J, the junction contained 12 bases not matched to a gene. Germline loops: CDR1 SGHTA, CDR2 FQGTGA. The CDR3 protein is CASSPRGQGTVQYF. The CDR3 DNA follows: TGTGCCAGCAGCCCTAGGGGACAGGGTACGGTCCAGTACTTC.

The chain recombines TRBV27 with TRBJ2-7; 9 bases line up with TRBD2. CDR3 length: 13 amino acids. Trimming took 5 bases from V and 3 from J; bases not matched to a gene: 2. Germline V gene data show CDR1 as MNHEY and CDR2 as SMNVEV (reference sequence). CDR3 bases: TGTGCCAGCAGTGAACTAGCGGGCTACGAGCAGTACTTC. Encoded protein: CASSELAGYEQYF.

V is TRBV5-1 and J is TRBJ2-7, with TRBD1 matching over 9 bases. Germline CDR1 reads SGHRS; CDR2 reads YFSETQ. J lost 3 bases, V lost 0 bases, and 1 base had no gene match. This CDR3 has 14 amino acids. CDR3 sequence: CASSLGGQGYEQYF. The CDR3 DNA is TGCGCCAGCAGCTTGGGGGGACAGGGCTACGAGCAGTACTTC.

This chain connects TRBV2 to TRBJ1-5; 8 bases line up with TRBD1. With V trimmed by 3 bases and J by 3 bases, 4 bases remained unmatched. The germline CDR1 and CDR2 sequences are SNHLY and FYNNEI. This CDR3 comprises 15 residues. Here the CDR3 DNA reads TGTGCCAGCAGTGATGAGACAGGGGACAATCAGCCCCAGCATTTT. It codes for CASSDETGDNQPQHF.

The chain uses TRBV6-5 and TRBJ1-6; D may be TRBD1 (6 bases). CDR3 length equals 14 residues. Trimming removed 2 bases at V and 9 bases at J, with 11 bases between. CDR1 MNHEY and CDR2 SVGAGI come from the germline V gene. CDR3 sequence: CASSYQGLISPLHF. CDR3 bases: TGTGCCAGCAGTTACCAGGGGCTTATTTCACCCCTCCACTTT.

The chain employs TRBV7-9 and TRBJ1-2; 7 nucleotides line up with TRBD1. J gave up 2 bases and V 0 bases, and 3 bases lay outside the gene matches. The CDR3 contains 15 residues. Germline CDR1 reads SEHNR; CDR2 reads FQNEAQ (reference sequence). CDR3 nucleotides: TGTGCCAGCAGCTTAGCGGGACAGCCAAACTATGGCTACACCTTC. Translating gives CASSLAGQPNYGYTF.

This sequence joins TRBV18 and TRBJ2-7, with 7 positions matching TRBD2. The germline gives CDR1 KGHSH, CDR2 LQKENI. V gave up 0 bases and J gave up 0 bases; unmatched junction bases: 2. The CDR3 length is 15 residues. This CDR3 reads CASSPPAGSSYEQYF. CDR3 nucleotides: TGTGCCAGCTCACCACCAGCGGGGAGCTCCTACGAGCAGTACTTC.

V usage is TRBV5-1 and J usage is TRBJ1-1, with D perhaps matching TRBD1 (5 bases). The germline V gene encodes CDR1 SGHRS and CDR2 YFSETQ. V lost 4 bases and J 1 base, leaving 11 bases between the germline ends. CDR3 length: 14 amino acids. The CDR3 DNA is TGCGCCAGCAGCCCGAGACAGACGAACACTGAAGCTTTCTTT. As protein: CASSPRQTNTEAFF. The full variable domain, in which reference TRBV5-1 and TRBJ1-1 provide the parts outside the CDR3, is KAGVTQTPRYLIKTRGQQVTLSCSPISGHRSVSWYQQTPGQGLQFLFEYFSETQRNKGNFPGRFSGRQFSNSRSEMNVSTLELGDSALYLCASSPRQTNTEAFFGQGTRLTVV.